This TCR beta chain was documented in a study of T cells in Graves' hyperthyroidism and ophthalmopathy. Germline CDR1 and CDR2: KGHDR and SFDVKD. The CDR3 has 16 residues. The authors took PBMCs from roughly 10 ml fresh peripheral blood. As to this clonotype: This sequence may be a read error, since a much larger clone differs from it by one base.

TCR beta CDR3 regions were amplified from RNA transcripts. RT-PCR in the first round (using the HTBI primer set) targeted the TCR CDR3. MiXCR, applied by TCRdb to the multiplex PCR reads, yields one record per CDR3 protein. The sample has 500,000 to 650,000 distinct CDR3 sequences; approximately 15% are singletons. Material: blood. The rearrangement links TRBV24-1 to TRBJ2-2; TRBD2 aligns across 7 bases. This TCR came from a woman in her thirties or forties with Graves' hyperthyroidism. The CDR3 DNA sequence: TGTGCCACCACCAATTCGGGGGGAGCGAACACCGGGGAGCTGCTTTTT. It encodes CATTNSGGANTGELLF.